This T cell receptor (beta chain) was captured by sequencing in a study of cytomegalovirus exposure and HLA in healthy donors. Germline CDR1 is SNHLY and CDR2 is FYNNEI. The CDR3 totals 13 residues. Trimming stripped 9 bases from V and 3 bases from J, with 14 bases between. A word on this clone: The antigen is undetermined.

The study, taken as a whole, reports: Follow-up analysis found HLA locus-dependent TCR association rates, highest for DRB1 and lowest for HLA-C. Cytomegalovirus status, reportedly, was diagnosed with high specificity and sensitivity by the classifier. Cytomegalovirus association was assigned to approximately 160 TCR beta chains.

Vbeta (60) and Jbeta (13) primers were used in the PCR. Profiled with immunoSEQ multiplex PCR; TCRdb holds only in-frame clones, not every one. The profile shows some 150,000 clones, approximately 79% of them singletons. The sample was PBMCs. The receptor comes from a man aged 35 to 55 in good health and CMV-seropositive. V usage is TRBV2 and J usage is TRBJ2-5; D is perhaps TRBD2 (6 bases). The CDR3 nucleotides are TGTGCCAGTGGGGGAGGCAGGGAAGAGACCCAGTACTTC. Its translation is CASGGGREETQYF.